This TCR beta chain appears in the sequencing data of a study of blood T cells in healthy people across ages. Deletions cut 2 bases from V and 7 bases from J, with 17 bases between. This CDR3 contains 15 residues. Germline values: CDR1 MNHEY, CDR2 SMNVEV (reference sequence). Ten or more counts support this clonotype. The target antigen is unknown. It was with a sample-barcoded 5' primer and a J-beta primer mix that a second PCR of roughly 6 to 12 cycles was run. Each CDR3 protein gets one entry after TCRdb re-called the 5' RACE reads with MiXCR. The profile shows 870,000 or so distinct CDR3 sequences, about 28% of them singletons. Study results and caveats: Long-lived donors had more naive CD4+ cells and higher diversity than aged donors. Diversity of TCR beta per million T cells declined in a roughly linear way with age. A strong correlation between TCR beta diversity and naive T cell percentage was seen.

Sequenced sample: blood. The sequence derives from a woman aged 80 or over in good health. The chain couples TRBV27 to TRBJ2-5; tentative D call: TRBD1 (6 bases). This CDR3 is CASSLAQGRRGTQYF. The DNA for the CDR3 is TGTGCCAGCAGTTTAGCGCAGGGGCGCAGGGGGACCCAGTACTTC.